This is a list of T cell receptor beta chains from one sample in a study of cytomegalovirus exposure and HLA in healthy donors. The repertoire was sequenced with immunoSEQ multiplex PCR; TCRdb's copy has only in-frame clones and lacks some. The sample holds about 160,000 clones; 70% to 80% are singletons and the top ten take roughly 3.6%. Specimen: PBMCs. These receptors all come from a human donor in good health. Each CDR3 is given with its conserved first and last residue. Each record gives: J gene, CDR3 length, D gene, clone size, V gene, CDR3 protein, CDR3 DNA. The D gene is left open where the match is weak. Not every row has a clone size; where given, it reads once, few, many or a size class.

j_call: TRBJ2-2; cdr3_length: 14; d_call: .; clone_size: .; v_call: TRBV9; cdr3_aa: CASSQTGNTGELFF; cdr3_nt: TGTGCCAGCAGCCAGACAGGGAACACCGGGGAGCTGTTTTTT
j_call: TRBJ1-1; cdr3_length: 14; d_call: .; clone_size: .; v_call: TRBV7-9; cdr3_aa: CASKSQGSDTEAFF; cdr3_nt: TGTGCCAGCAAGTCTCAGGGGAGTGACACTGAAGCTTTCTTT
j_call: TRBJ2-2; cdr3_length: 15; d_call: .; clone_size: .; v_call: TRBV6-1; cdr3_aa: CASSALTDNTGELFF; cdr3_nt: TGTGCCAGCAGTGCGTTGACAGACAACACCGGGGAGCTGTTTTTT
j_call: TRBJ2-7; cdr3_length: 15; d_call: .; clone_size: .; v_call: TRBV4-3; cdr3_aa: CASSQDRGISYEQYF; cdr3_nt: TGCGCCAGCAGCCAAGATCGGGGGATCTCCTACGAGCAGTACTTC
j_call: TRBJ2-5; cdr3_length: 13; d_call: .; clone_size: .; v_call: TRBV15; cdr3_aa: CATSETGRETQYF; cdr3_nt: TGTGCCACCAGCGAGACAGGGAGGGAGACCCAGTACTTC
j_call: TRBJ1-1; cdr3_length: 13; d_call: .; clone_size: .; v_call: TRBV7-9; cdr3_aa: CASSLGRTSEAFF; cdr3_nt: TGTGCCAGCAGCTTAGGACGGACTTCTGAAGCTTTCTTT
j_call: TRBJ1-4; cdr3_length: 16; d_call: .; clone_size: once; v_call: TRBV25-1; cdr3_aa: CASSDHLGVTNEKLFF; cdr3_nt: TGTGCCAGCAGTGATCATTTAGGGGTTACTAATGAAAAACTGTTTTTT
j_call: TRBJ1-1; cdr3_length: 12; d_call: .; clone_size: .; v_call: TRBV11-2; cdr3_aa: CASSFGGSEAFF; cdr3_nt: TGTGCCAGCAGCTTTGGGGGGAGTGAAGCTTTCTTT
j_call: TRBJ2-7; cdr3_length: 14; d_call: .; clone_size: once; v_call: TRBV27; cdr3_aa: CASSLQGQAYEQYF; cdr3_nt: TGTGCCAGCAGTTTACAGGGCCAGGCCTACGAGCAGTACTTC
j_call: TRBJ1-5; cdr3_length: 17; d_call: TRBD1; clone_size: .; v_call: TRBV27; cdr3_aa: CASSPGNQIQGAGPQHF; cdr3_nt: TGTGCCAGCAGTCCAGGAAACCAAATACAGGGGGCAGGGCCCCAGCATTTT